The 10 T cell receptor beta chains below come from one sample, sequenced in a study of blood T cell repertoires in COVID-19. Only in-frame clones appear in the TCRdb table, and some are missing; sequencing was by immunoSEQ multiplex PCR. Here the sample spans 350,000 to 450,000 clones, 85% being singletons. The specimen sequenced was peripheral blood. The receptors were sampled from a woman aged 18-30 years with acute or convalescent COVID-19.

This chain joins TRBV19 and TRBJ2-1; 11 bases line up with TRBD1. The CDR3 runs 16 residues. CDR1 and CDR2 (germline): LNHDA, SQIVND (reference sequence). J was trimmed by 3 bases and V by 5 bases; bases with no gene match: 6. This CDR3 reads CASSLRTGGFYNEQFF. Written as DNA, the CDR3 is TGTGCCAGTAGTCTACGGACAGGGGGCTTCTACAATGAGCAGTTCTTC.

V and J are TRBV7-9 and TRBJ1-1; possible D gene TRBD1, 6 bases. The germline CDR1 and CDR2 sequences are SEHNR and FQNEAQ (reference sequence). V shed 6 bases and J shed 0 bases, with 14 bases lying between them. The CDR3 is 15 amino acids. The CDR3 loop is CASRYGGTLNTEAFF. CDR3 DNA sequence: TGTGCCAGCAGGTATGGTGGGACACTGAACACTGAAGCTTTCTTT. Full variable domain (outside the CDR3, taken from reference TRBV7-9 and TRBJ1-1): DTGVSQNPRHKITKRGQNVTFRCDPISEHNRLYWYRQTLGQGPEFLTYFQNEAQLEKSRLLSDRFSAERPKGSFSTLEIQRTEQGDSAMYLCASRYGGTLNTEAFFGQGTRLTVV.

This clone was detected a few times. The genes are TRBV14 and TRBJ1-3; possible D gene TRBD1, 6 bases. The CDR3 spans 20 residues. Per germline, CDR1 SGHDN and CDR2 FVKESK. With 6 bases removed from V and 0 bases from J, the gap between germline ends came to 27 bases. CDR3 amino acids: CASSPSQDRGFFFSGNTIYF. The CDR3 DNA is TGTGCCAGCAGTCCCTCCCAGGACAGAGGATTCTTCTTCTCTGGAAACACCATATATTTT.

Note on this clone: Other DNA sequences in this sample translate to the same CDR3. The CDR3 protein is CASSVALVETQYF. In DNA form, the CDR3 reads TGTGCCAGCAGCGTAGCTCTCGTGGAGACCCAGTACTTC. This chain joins TRBV9 and TRBJ2-5; D uncertain. The CDR3 contains 13 residues. The V and J ends lost 0 bases and 5 bases respectively, with 8 bases between them. Germline assignment: CDR1 SGDLS and CDR2 YYNGEE.

The chain uses TRBV19 and TRBJ1-1; D gene uncertain. Germline V lookup: CDR1 LNHDA, CDR2 SQIVND (reference sequence). V lost 3 bases and J 3 bases, leaving 14 bases between the germline ends. The CDR3 length is 15 residues. The CDR3 loop is CASSIFDSRYTEAFF. The CDR3 DNA follows: TGTGCCAGTAGTATCTTTGACTCCAGATACACTGAAGCTTTCTTT.

This clone showed up just once. The J gene is TRBJ1-3, the V gene TRBV9, with D uncertain. The CDR3 runs 15 residues. The germline V gene encodes CDR1 SGDLS and CDR2 YYNGEE. Trimming left V 4 bases short and J 0 bases short, with 11 bases between. Here the CDR3 DNA reads TGTGCCAGCAGCATCAGGCCTCTCTCTGGAAACACCATATATTTT. This translates into CASSIRPLSGNTIYF.

This clone was counted only a few times. This chain's CDR3 is CASKMDSSNQPQHF. CDR3 sequence (DNA): TGTGCCAGCAAAATGGACAGTAGCAATCAGCCCCAGCATTTT. This chain joins TRBV6-6 and TRBJ1-5; TRBD1 might be the D (6 bases). Germline loops: CDR1 MNHNY, CDR2 SVGAGI (reference sequence). The ends were cut back, 7 bases at V and 0 bases at J, with 10 bases in the middle. The CDR3 runs to 14 residues.

The V call is TRBV5-8, the J call TRBJ2-4; D is unresolved. V was clipped by 1 base and J by 0 bases, with 11 bases between them. In germline, CDR1 is SGHTS, CDR2 YDEGEE. The CDR3 loop spans 16 amino acids. The CDR3 sequence: CASSLIGGLAKNIQYF. CDR3 coding DNA: TGTGCCAGCAGCTTGATTGGCGGCCTAGCCAAAAACATTCAGTACTTC.

This sequence joins TRBV5-1 and TRBJ2-3, with TRBD2 as a possible D gene (6 bases). The CDR3 consists of 17 residues. Between the trimmed V and J ends, which lost 1 base and 3 bases, there was a span of 18 bases. Germline CDR1 reads SGHRS; CDR2 reads YFSETQ. This CDR3 reads CASSLIPSGVRTDTQYF. In nucleotides, the CDR3 is TGCGCCAGCAGCTTGATCCCCTCGGGGGTACGGACAGATACGCAGTATTTT.

The sample holds a few counts of this clone. The gene calls are TRBV7-9 and TRBJ2-7; 9 bases fit TRBD2. The V gene end was trimmed by 4 bases and the J gene end by 6 bases; junction bases not matched to a gene: 10. Germline V gene lookup returns CDR1 SEHNR and CDR2 FQNEAQ (reference sequence). The CDR3 covers 15 residues. The CDR3 DNA is TGTGCCAGCAGCTCCCTTCGCGGGAGGGCCTCCGAGCAGTACTTC. Translating it yields CASSSLRGRASEQYF.